Listed below are T cell receptor beta chains from one sample, sequenced in a study of blood T cells in healthy people across ages. In TCRdb, the 5' RACE reads were re-called with MiXCR into one record per CDR3 protein. The repertoire holds under 800,000 distinct CDR3 sequences, with roughly two fifths as singletons. The sequencing sample was made of blood. The source is a woman aged 55 to 70 in good health. CDR3s include the opening cysteine and the closing phenylalanine or tryptophan. A D gene is named only where the DNA matches it firmly. Clone size is not always given. Where it is, it says once, few, many or a class for expanded clones.

J	D	V	size	DNA	CDR3
TRBJ1-2	.	TRBV9	few	TGTGCCAGCAAAGAAGGGAACTATGGCTACACCTTC	CASKEGNYGYTF
TRBJ2-3	TRBD2	TRBV12-3/TRBV12-4	.	TGTGCCAGCAGCCCTAATTTAGCGGGGGGCACAGATACGCAGTATTTT	CASSPNLAGGTDTQYF
TRBJ2-5	TRBD2	TRBV7-2	.	TGTGCCAGCAGCTCCACGGCGGGGGTTCCCCAAGAGACCCAGTACTTC	CASSSTAGVPQETQYF
TRBJ2-5	TRBD2	TRBV28	.	TGTGCCAGCAGTTTGCGGGAGAAGGAAGAGACCCAGTACTTC	CASSLREKEETQYF
TRBJ2-6	TRBD1	TRBV28	.	TGTGCCAGCACCGACATACAGGGGACCTCTGGGGCCAACGTCCTGACTTTC	CASTDIQGTSGANVLTF
TRBJ2-5	TRBD2	TRBV3-1	few	TGTGCCAGCAGCCGCATACTAGCGGTTCAAGAGACCCAGTACTTC	CASSRILAVQETQYF
TRBJ2-3	TRBD2	TRBV7-8	.	TGTGCCAGCAGCTTAGGCCCAGCGGGGGGCACAGATACGCAGTATTTT	CASSLGPAGGTDTQYF
TRBJ1-6	.	TRBV20-1	.	TGCAGTGCTGGTGACAGCTCCTATAATTCACCCCTCCACTTT	CSAGDSSYNSPLHF
TRBJ1-6	.	TRBV7-9	.	TGTGCCAGCAGCTTAGTCGGCCCCATCCACTTT	CASSLVGPIHF
TRBJ2-7	TRBD2	TRBV10-3	.	TGCGTCATCAGTAGGAGACTAGCGGGAGACGACGAGCAGTACTTC	CVISRRLAGDDEQYF